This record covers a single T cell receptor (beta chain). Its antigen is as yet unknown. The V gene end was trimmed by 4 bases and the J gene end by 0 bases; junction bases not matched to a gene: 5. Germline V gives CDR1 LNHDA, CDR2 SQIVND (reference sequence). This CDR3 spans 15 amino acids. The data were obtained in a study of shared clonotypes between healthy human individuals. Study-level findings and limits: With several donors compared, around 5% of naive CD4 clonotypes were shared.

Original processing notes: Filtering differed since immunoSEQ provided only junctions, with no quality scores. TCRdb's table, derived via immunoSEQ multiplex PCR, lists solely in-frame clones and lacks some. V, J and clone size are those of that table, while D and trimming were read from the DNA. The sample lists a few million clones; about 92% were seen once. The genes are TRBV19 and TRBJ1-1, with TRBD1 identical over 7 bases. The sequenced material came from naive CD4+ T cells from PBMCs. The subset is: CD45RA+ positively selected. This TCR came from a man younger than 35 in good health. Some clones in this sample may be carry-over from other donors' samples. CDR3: CASSKDRRVNTEAFF. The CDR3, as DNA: TGTGCCAGTAGTAAGGACAGGAGAGTGAACACTGAAGCTTTCTTT.